This TCR beta chain was captured in a study of T cell responses to AZD1222 COVID-19 vaccine. Study-wide results and limits: Seropositive status at baseline applied to only six AZD1222 recipients. Across the whole spike, CD4 TCRs peaked at regions 160-218 and 743-854. Receipt of two AZD1222 doses was followed by a rise in Spike-specific TCR breadth and depth. Donors skewed white British and female; clonal diversity was possibly underestimated.

Clones were read by immunoSEQ multiplex PCR, and TCRdb kept only the in-frame ones, dropping some. The sample yields roughly 96,000 clones, 88% seen once. CDR3 length equals 14 residues. CDR1 SGHRS and CDR2 YFSETQ come from the germline V gene. Trimming removed 2 bases at V and 5 bases at J, with 13 bases between. To note about this clone: The antigen is unknown. Other DNA sequences in this specimen translate into the identical CDR3.

This specimen was peripheral blood, taken 28 days after the second AZD1222 dose. The rearrangement uses TRBV5-1 and TRBJ2-5; D not resolved. The clonotype comes from an adult who received the AZD1222 COVID-19 vaccine. The CDR3 sequence: CASSLGPGGETQYF. CDR3 DNA sequence: TGCGCCAGCAGCTTAGGTCCGGGTGGCGAGACCCAGTACTTC.